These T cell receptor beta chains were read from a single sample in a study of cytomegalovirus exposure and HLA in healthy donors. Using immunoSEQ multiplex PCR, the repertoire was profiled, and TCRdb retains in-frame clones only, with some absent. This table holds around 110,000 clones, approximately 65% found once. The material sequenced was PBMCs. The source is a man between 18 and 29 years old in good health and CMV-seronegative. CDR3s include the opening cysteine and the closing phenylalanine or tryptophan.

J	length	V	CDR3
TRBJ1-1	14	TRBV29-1	CSVVRGVTGSEAFF
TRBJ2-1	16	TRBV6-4	CASSDYGGLPNNEQFF
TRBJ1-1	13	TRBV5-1	CASRTDLNTEAFF
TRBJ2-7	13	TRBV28	CASSPPRGTEQYF
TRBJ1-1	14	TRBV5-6	CASSFQGFNTEAFF
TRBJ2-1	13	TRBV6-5	CASRSGMENEQFF
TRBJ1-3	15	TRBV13	CASRTSGGPGNTIYF
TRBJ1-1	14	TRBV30	CAWSVRLTGTEAFF
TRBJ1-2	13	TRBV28	CASSSTDYYGYTF
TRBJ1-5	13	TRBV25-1	CASSDRQNQPQHF
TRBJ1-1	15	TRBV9	CASSVDPGMNTEAFF
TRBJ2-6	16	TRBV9	CASSVDIVSGANVLTF
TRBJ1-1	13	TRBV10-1	CASSPRGQVEAFF
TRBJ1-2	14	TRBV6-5	CASSRSVGYYGYTF
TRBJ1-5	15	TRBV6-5	CASRDIPAGNQPQHF
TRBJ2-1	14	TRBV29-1	CSVVGQGTYNEQFF
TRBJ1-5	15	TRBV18	CASSGGQGGIQPQHF